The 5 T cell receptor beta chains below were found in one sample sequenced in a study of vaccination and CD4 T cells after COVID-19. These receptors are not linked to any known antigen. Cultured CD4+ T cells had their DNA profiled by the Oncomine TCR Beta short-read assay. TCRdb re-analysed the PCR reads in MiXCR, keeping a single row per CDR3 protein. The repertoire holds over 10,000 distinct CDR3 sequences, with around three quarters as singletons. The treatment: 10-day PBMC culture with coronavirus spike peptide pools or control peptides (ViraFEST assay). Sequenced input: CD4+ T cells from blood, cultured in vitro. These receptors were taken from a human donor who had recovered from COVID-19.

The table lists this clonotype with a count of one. CDR3 loop: CSARDPGADTEAFF. CDR3 in DNA: TGCAGTGCTAGAGATCCCGGTGCGGACACTGAAGCTTTCTTT. This chain joins TRBV20-1 and TRBJ1-1; the D is unclear. V lost 0 bases, J lost 3 bases, and 11 bases lay in between. CDR1 is DFQATT and CDR2 is SNEGSKA in the germline V gene (reference sequence). The CDR3 extends over 14 amino acids.

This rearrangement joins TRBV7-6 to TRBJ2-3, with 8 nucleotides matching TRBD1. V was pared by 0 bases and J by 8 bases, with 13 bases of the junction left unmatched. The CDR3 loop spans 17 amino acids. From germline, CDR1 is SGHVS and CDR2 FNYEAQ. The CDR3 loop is CASSLAHSARGQGTQYF. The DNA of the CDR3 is TGTGCCAGCAGCTTAGCGCACTCGGCCAGGGGGCAAGGTACGCAGTATTTT.

In DNA form, the CDR3 reads TGTGCCAGCAGCGTAGAAGCAGACCGCCTCTATGGCTACACCTTC. Translated: CASSVEADRLYGYTF. The chain carries TRBV9 and TRBJ1-2, with unresolved D. V was trimmed by 0 bases and J by 4 bases, leaving 13 bases between them. This CDR3 is 15 amino acids long. Germline assignment: CDR1 SGDLS and CDR2 YYNGEE. Together with reference TRBV9 and TRBJ1-2, the CDR3 gives the full variable domain: DSGVTQTPKHLITATGQRVTLRCSPRSGDLSVYWYQQSLDQGLQFLIQYYNGEERAKGNILERFSAQQFPDLHSELNLSSLELGDSALYFCASSVEADRLYGYTFGSGTRLTVV.

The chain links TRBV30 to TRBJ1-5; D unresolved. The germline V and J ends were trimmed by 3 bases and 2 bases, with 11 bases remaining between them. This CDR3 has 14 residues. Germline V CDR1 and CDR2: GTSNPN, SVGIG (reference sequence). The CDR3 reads CAWSLNSGNQPQHF. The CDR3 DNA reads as TGTGCCTGGAGCTTAAATTCGGGCAATCAGCCCCAGCATTTT.

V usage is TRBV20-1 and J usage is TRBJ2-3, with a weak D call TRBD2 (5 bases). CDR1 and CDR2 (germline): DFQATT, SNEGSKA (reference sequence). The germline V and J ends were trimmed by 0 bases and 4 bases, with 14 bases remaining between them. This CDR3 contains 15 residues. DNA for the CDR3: TGCAGTGCTAGAGAAATTCGGGGTATTTCAGATACGCAGTATTTT. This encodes CSAREIRGISDTQYF.